This entry lists 30 T cell receptor beta chains sequenced from one sample in a study of blood T cells in healthy people across ages. A second roughly 6 to 12 cycle PCR used barcoded and J-beta primers. TCRdb recomputed calls from the 5' RACE reads with MiXCR, one row per CDR3 protein. The data contain 1.5 million to 2 million distinct CDR3 sequences, approximately 28% of them singletons. Input material: blood. The receptors derive from a woman aged 25 to 39 in good health.

This clonotype was seen a handful of times. The chain links TRBV15 to TRBJ1-1, with unresolved D. Trimming cost V 0 bases and J 0 bases, with 8 bases left between them. The CDR3 extends over 15 amino acids. Germline CDR1 LNHNV, CDR2 YYDKDF (reference sequence). The CDR3 loop reads CATSREGNLNTEAFF. As DNA, the CDR3 is TGTGCCACCAGCAGAGAGGGCAACCTGAACACTGAAGCTTTCTTT.

About this clonotype itself: One end of the junction varies from germline; a read error may be responsible. This rearrangement joins TRBV5-1 to TRBJ2-5; 9 nucleotides agree with TRBD2. In germline, CDR1 is SGHRS, CDR2 YFSETQ. The CDR3 runs 16 residues. The CDR3 is CASSSGGGGASETQYF. Here the CDR3 DNA reads TGCGCCAGCAGCTCCGGGGGCGGGGGGGCCTCAGAGACTCAGTACTTC.

The table lists this clonotype with a few counts. The rearrangement joins TRBV7-6 to TRBJ1-5; unclear D gene. The V end was cut by 0 bases, the J end by 7 bases, with 16 bases between. The germline V gene encodes CDR1 SGHVS and CDR2 FNYEAQ. This CDR3 has 16 amino acids. CDR3 loop: CASSLATDGIGQPQHF. CDR3 nucleotide sequence: TGTGCCAGCAGCTTAGCGACGGACGGGATTGGACAGCCCCAGCATTTT.

The chain joins TRBV12-3 or TRBV12-4 to TRBJ2-3; 10 bases fit TRBD1. V dropped 8 bases and J dropped 3; count of bases not matched to a gene: 11. The CDR3 has 16 amino acids. The CDR3 region is CASLSVRDRGTDTQYF. CDR3 sequence (DNA): TGTGCCAGCCTAAGCGTCCGGGACAGGGGAACAGATACGCAGTATTTT.

This clonotype was detected only a few times. The chain combines TRBV21-1 with TRBJ2-4. TRBV21-1 is a pseudogene. The CDR3 sequence is 15 residues long. CDR3: CASRWRRIAKNIQYF. The CDR3 DNA follows: TGTGCCAGCAGGTGGCGGCGAATAGCCAAAAACATTCAGTACTTC.

The sample holds many counts of this clonotype. The gene calls are TRBV2 and TRBJ2-4; maybe TRBD1 (6 bases). Trimming shortened V by 7 bases and J by 7 bases, and 17 bases separated the two germline ends. Per germline, CDR1 SNHLY and CDR2 FYNNEI. The CDR3 is 14 residues long. CDR3 protein: CASTAGARLNIQYF. Here the CDR3 DNA reads TGTGCCAGCACCGCAGGGGCGAGGCTGAACATTCAGTACTTC. The whole variable domain, remainder taken from reference TRBV2 and TRBJ2-4, is EPEVTQTPSHQVTQMGQEVILRCVPISNHLYFYWYRQILGQKVEFLVSFYNNEISEKSEIFDDQFSVERPDGSNFTLKIRSTKLEDSAMYFCASTAGARLNIQYFGAGTRLSVL.

This clonotype has ten or more counts. A junction boundary mismatches the germline segment, possibly from a read error. This chain connects TRBV4-1 to TRBJ2-1; 8 positions agree with TRBD2. The CDR3 length is 15 residues. Germline CDR1 is MGHRA and CDR2 is YSYEKL. CDR3 nucleotides: TGCGCCAGCAACCAAGAGCCGGGACTAGTTGATGAGCAGTTCTTC. It specifies CASNQEPGLVDEQFF.

The CDR3 sequence is CSARTVSEETQYF. For the CDR3, the DNA is TGCAGTGCTAGGACAGTAAGTGAAGAGACCCAGTACTTC. This chain uses TRBV20-1 with TRBJ2-4; a possible D gene is TRBD1 (5 bases). The J call may be mistaken, given a closer DNA end match to TRBJ2-5. This CDR3 contains 13 residues. Germline CDR1 reads DFQATT; CDR2 reads SNEGSKA (reference sequence).

The chain combines TRBV5-1 with TRBJ2-3; 13 nucleotides line up with TRBD2. The germline gives CDR1 SGHRS, CDR2 YFSETQ. Trimming removed 3 bases from V and 2 bases from J; junction bases left unmatched: 6. This CDR3 is built from 17 residues. The CDR3 loop reads CASSSSLAGGFTDTQYF. In DNA form, the CDR3 reads TGCGCCAGCAGCTCCTCACTAGCGGGAGGGTTCACAGATACGCAGTATTTT. Filled out from reference TRBV5-1 and TRBJ2-3, the complete variable domain reads KAGVTQTPRYLIKTRGQQVTLSCSPISGHRSVSWYQQTPGQGLQFLFEYFSETQRNKGNFPGRFSGRQFSNSRSEMNVSTLELGDSALYLCASSSSLAGGFTDTQYFGPGTRLTVL.

J is TRBJ2-2 and V is TRBV29-1, with TRBD1 identical over 7 bases. V lost 7 bases, J lost 1 base, and 9 bases stayed unmatched. The germline CDR1 and CDR2 sequences are SQVTM and ANQGSEA. The CDR3 totals 15 residues. This CDR3 is CSAQERGLNTGELFF. CDR3 DNA sequence: TGCAGCGCCCAAGAGAGGGGGCTGAACACCGGGGAGCTGTTTTTT.

This clonotype was recorded at least ten times. The rearrangement uses TRBV10-3 and TRBJ2-5; 8 bases map to TRBD2. The J call may be mistaken, given a closer DNA end match to TRBJ2-7. The CDR3 consists of 14 residues. Germline V gene lookup returns CDR1 ENHRY and CDR2 SYGVKD. As DNA, the CDR3 is TGTGCCATCAGTGAGTCGGCTAGCGGGTTCGAGCAGTACTTC. It yields the protein CAISESASGFEQYF.

This clonotype was seen many times. V is TRBV5-1 and J is TRBJ2-7; D perhaps matches TRBD1 (8 bases). This CDR3 region has 15 residues. The V gene lost 2 bases and the J gene lost 4 bases, with 16 bases spanning the gap. Germline CDR1 and CDR2: SGHRS and YFSETQ. In DNA form, the CDR3 reads TGCGCCAGCAGCTTCCTCGGACAGGGAGGGTACGAGCAGTACTTC. This gives the protein CASSFLGQGGYEQYF.

There are a few counts of this clonotype. V is TRBV28 and J is TRBJ2-3; D may be TRBD2 (6 bases). CDR1 and CDR2 from the germline V gene are MDHEN and SYDVKM. The CDR3 totals 16 residues. Trimming shortened V by 3 bases and J by 4 bases, and 17 bases separated the two germline ends. CDR3 sequence: CASSLTSGSLPDTQYF. In DNA, the CDR3 is TGTGCCAGCAGTTTGACGTCCGGGAGCCTCCCAGATACGCAGTATTTT.

This clonotype came up a few times. The CDR3 reads CASSFVQDNEQFF. In DNA form, the CDR3 reads TGTGCCAGCAGTTTCGTACAGGACAATGAGCAGTTCTTC. The V call is TRBV6-6, the J call TRBJ2-1, with TRBD1 as a possible D gene (5 bases). Trimming removed 4 bases from V and 5 bases from J, with 9 bases in between. CDR1 MNHNY and CDR2 SVGAGI come from the germline V gene (reference sequence). The length of the CDR3 is 13 residues.

This clonotype was counted many times. J is TRBJ1-2 and V is TRBV12-3 or TRBV12-4; 8 positions agree with TRBD1. Germline trimming cut 7 bases from V and 4 bases from J; bases unmatched to any gene: 11. The CDR3 spans 15 residues. The DNA for the CDR3 is TGTGCCAGCACCAATCGGGCAGGGGGCACCTATGGCTACACCTTC. The encoded protein is CASTNRAGGTYGYTF.

The chain has TRBV29-1 and TRBJ1-2; 7 bases are a match to TRBD1. The germline V gene has CDR1 SQVTM and CDR2 ANQGSEA. J lost 7 bases, V lost 8 bases, and 13 bases had no gene match. This CDR3 comprises 13 residues. The CDR3 region is CSSSEGGSGGYTF. The DNA of the CDR3 is TGCAGCTCCTCTGAAGGGGGCTCAGGTGGCTACACCTTC. The full variable domain, in which reference TRBV29-1 and TRBJ1-2 provide the parts outside the CDR3, is SAVISQKPSRDICQRGTSLTIQCQVDSQVTMMFWYRQQPGQSLTLIATANQGSEATYESGFVIDKFPISRPNLTFSTLTVSNMSPEDSSIYLCSSSEGGSGGYTFGSGTRLTVV.

The chain combines TRBV5-1 with TRBJ2-1; 7 nucleotides line up with TRBD1. Germline V gene sequence: CDR1 SGHRS, CDR2 YFSETQ. The V and J ends lost 5 bases and 1 base, in that order; junction bases with no gene match: 3. The CDR3 sequence is 14 residues long. The CDR3 DNA sequence: TGCGCCAGCAGTACGGGACAGTCCTACAATGAGCAGTTCTTC. Translation: CASSTGQSYNEQFF.

DNA of the CDR3: TGTGCCAGCAGGGGGGGGAGCGGCTACACCTTC. Protein: CASRGGSGYTF. V is TRBV6-6 and J is TRBJ1-2; weak D call: TRBD1 (5 bases). This CDR3 has 11 residues. Trimming took 6 bases from V and 8 from J, leaving 10 bases between them. From germline, CDR1 is MNHNY and CDR2 SVGAGI (reference sequence).

The chain uses TRBV28 and TRBJ1-1; D remains ambiguous. Trimming took off 5 bases at V and 3 bases at J, with 13 bases between the two ends. The V gene's germline CDR1 is MDHEN and CDR2 SYDVKM. The CDR3 totals 14 residues. In DNA form, the CDR3 reads TGTGCCAGCAGTCCCCCCCCAGAGGACACTGAAGCTTTCTTT. Protein sequence: CASSPPPEDTEAFF.

The sample holds many counts of this clonotype. J is TRBJ2-7 and V is TRBV3-1, with TRBD1 identical over 7 bases. The trim removed 8 bases at V and 2 bases at J, leaving 9 bases unmatched. This CDR3 has 14 amino acids. From germline, CDR1 is LGHDT and CDR2 YNNKEL (reference sequence). The CDR3 loop is CASSFGQVAYEQYF. For the CDR3, the DNA is TGTGCCAGCTCCTTCGGACAGGTAGCCTACGAGCAGTACTTC.

This chain links TRBV2 with TRBJ2-6, with D uncertain. V was cut by 4 bases and J by 2 bases, with 9 bases left in between. Germline V gives CDR1 SNHLY, CDR2 FYNNEI. The CDR3 sequence is 15 residues long. The CDR3 reads CASSARVAGANVLTF. Written as DNA, the CDR3 is TGTGCCAGCAGTGCCCGGGTAGCTGGGGCCAACGTCCTGACTTTC.

This clonotype showed up just a few times. V usage is TRBV12-3 or TRBV12-4 and J usage is TRBJ1-6, with TRBD1 as a possible D gene (5 bases). CDR3 length: 15 residues. V dropped 7 bases and J dropped 8 bases, with 18 bases sitting between them. The CDR3 nucleotides are TGTGCCAGCACAGGGCGTTCCACTTTAGATTCACCCCTCCACTTT. It is translated as CASTGRSTLDSPLHF.

About this clonotype: This could be a read error, since a much larger clone is one nucleotide away. The chain links TRBV20-1 to TRBJ1-4; maybe TRBD1 (5 bases). CDR3 length equals 12 residues. Germline values: CDR1 DFQATT, CDR2 SNEGSKA (reference sequence). The CDR3 nucleotides are TGCGGTGCTAGAGATCCGGGAGGGGAACTGTTTTTT. The encoded protein is CGARDPGGELFF.

The table lists this clonotype with many counts. The chain employs TRBV29-1 and TRBJ2-1; no firm D call. This CDR3 region has 10 residues. The V gene's germline CDR1 is SQVTM and CDR2 ANQGSEA. The germline V and J ends were trimmed by 5 bases and 4 bases, with 3 bases remaining between them. The CDR3: CSVRYNEQFF. The CDR3 region has the DNA TGCAGCGTTAGGTACAATGAGCAGTTCTTC.

This clonotype was picked up many times. This chain links TRBV9 with TRBJ2-5, with TRBD2 identical over 16 bases. CDR1 is SGDLS and CDR2 is YYNGEE in the germline V gene. The CDR3 extends over 17 amino acids. V gave up 2 bases and J gave up 4 bases; unmatched junction bases: 5. CDR3 amino acids: CASSVGTSGGARETQYF. The CDR3 coding sequence is TGTGCCAGCAGCGTCGGGACTAGCGGGGGGGCTCGAGAGACCCAGTACTTC.

For the CDR3, the DNA is TGTGCCAGCAGCCTTCAGATGGGGGCCTACGAGCAGTACTTC. Its translation is CASSLQMGAYEQYF. The chain links TRBV6-5 to TRBJ2-7; perhaps D is TRBD1 or TRBD2 (5 bases each). V was shortened by 6 bases and J by 2 bases, with 14 bases between the two germline ends. Germline-derived CDR1 and CDR2 are MNHEY and SVGAGI. CDR3 length: 14 residues.

This clonotype was counted only a few times. The chain recombines TRBV7-3 with TRBJ2-3; D is undetermined. Trimming shortened V by 6 bases and J by 0 bases, and 10 bases separated the two germline ends. CDR1 is SGHTA and CDR2 is FQGTGA in the germline V gene. The CDR3 spans 14 residues. The CDR3 sequence is CASSSQTSTDTQYF. Here the CDR3 DNA reads TGTGCCAGCAGTTCTCAGACTAGCACAGATACGCAGTATTTT.

In its sample, this clonotype was seen a few times. This chain links TRBV30 with TRBJ1-2; D is possibly TRBD1 (6 bases). V was cut by 3 bases and J by 1 base, with 9 bases left in between. This CDR3 contains 13 residues. Germline assignment: CDR1 GTSNPN and CDR2 SVGIG (reference sequence). CDR3 in DNA: TGTGCCTGGAGCTGGGACAATAACTATGGCTACACCTTC. It codes for CAWSWDNNYGYTF.

The chain combines TRBV15 with TRBJ2-3; either TRBD1 or TRBD2 may fit D (5 bases each). Germline V gene lookup returns CDR1 LNHNV and CDR2 YYDKDF (reference sequence). Trimming stripped 5 bases from V and 5 bases from J, with 14 bases between. This CDR3 is built from 14 residues. CDR3 loop: CATSPRQRVDTQYF. In DNA, the CDR3 is TGTGCCACCAGCCCTAGACAGAGGGTAGATACGCAGTATTTT. Based on the CDR3 plus reference TRBV15 and TRBJ2-3, the full variable domain is DAMVIQNPRYQVTQFGKPVTLSCSQTLNHNVMYWYQQKSSQAPKLLFHYYDKDFNNEADTPDNFQSRRPNTSFCFLDIRSPGLGDTAMYLCATSPRQRVDTQYFGPGTRLTVL.

The chain has TRBV9 and TRBJ1-1, with D maybe TRBD1 (6 bases). Germline CDR1 is SGDLS and CDR2 is YYNGEE. Trimming stripped 0 bases from V and 0 bases from J, with 15 bases between. The CDR3 is made up of 17 amino acids. The CDR3 here is CASSVAGAGVMNTEAFF. The CDR3 DNA follows: TGTGCCAGCAGCGTAGCTGGGGCAGGGGTCATGAACACTGAAGCTTTCTTT. Combining the CDR3 with reference TRBV9 and TRBJ1-1 gives the whole variable domain DSGVTQTPKHLITATGQRVTLRCSPRSGDLSVYWYQQSLDQGLQFLIQYYNGEERAKGNILERFSAQQFPDLHSELNLSSLELGDSALYFCASSVAGAGVMNTEAFFGQGTRLTVV.